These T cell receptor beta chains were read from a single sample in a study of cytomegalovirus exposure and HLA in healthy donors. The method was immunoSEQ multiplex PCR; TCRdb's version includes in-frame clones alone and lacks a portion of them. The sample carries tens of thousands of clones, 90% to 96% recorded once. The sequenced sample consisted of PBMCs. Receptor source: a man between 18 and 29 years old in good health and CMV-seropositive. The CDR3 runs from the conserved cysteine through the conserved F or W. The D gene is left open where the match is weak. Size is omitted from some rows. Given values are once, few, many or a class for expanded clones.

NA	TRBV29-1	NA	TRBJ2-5	TGCAGCGTTGAAGGGAGGTCAGGCCAAGAGACCCAGTACTTC	CSVEGRSGQETQYF
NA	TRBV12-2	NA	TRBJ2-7	TGTGCAAGTCGCTCTCTCTTCCCACGCGGATACTACGAGCAGTACTTC	CASRSLFPRGYYEQYF
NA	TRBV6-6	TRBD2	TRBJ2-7	TGTGCCAGCAGTTCGGGACTAGCGGGAGACGAGCAGTACTTC	CASSSGLAGDEQYF
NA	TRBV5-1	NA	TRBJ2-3	TGCGCCAGCAGCGATGAGGCAGATACGCAGTATTTT	CASSDEADTQYF
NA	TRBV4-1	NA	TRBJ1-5	TGCGCCAGCAGCCAAGGGACGGGGTATAGCAATCAGCCCCAGCATTTT	CASSQGTGYSNQPQHF
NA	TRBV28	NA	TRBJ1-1	TGTGCCAGCAACCGACCCCCCCGGGGTGAGGCTGAAGCTTTCTTT	CASNRPPRGEAEAFF
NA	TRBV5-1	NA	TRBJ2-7	TGCGCCAGCAGCTTGGGGGCAGGCGCTGGACAGTACGAGCAGTACTTC	CASSLGAGAGQYEQYF
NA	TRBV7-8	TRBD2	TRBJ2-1	TGTGCCAGCAGACTTAGCGGGAGGGCGTACAATGAGCAGTTCTTC	CASRLSGRAYNEQFF
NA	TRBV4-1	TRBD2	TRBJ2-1	TGCGCCAGCAGCCAACGACTAGCGGGAGGTTCCAATGAGCAGTTCTTC	CASSQRLAGGSNEQFF
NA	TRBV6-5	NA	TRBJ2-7	TGTGCCAGCCGGAGGGCAGGATGGTACGAGCAGTACTTC	CASRRAGWYEQYF
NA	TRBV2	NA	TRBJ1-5	TGTGCCAGCAGTGAAGGACAGCAGCCCCAGCATTTT	CASSEGQQPQHF
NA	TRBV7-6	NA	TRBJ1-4	TGTGCCAGCAGCCGTCGGGCAGGGGAGGAAAAACTGTTTTTT	CASSRRAGEEKLFF
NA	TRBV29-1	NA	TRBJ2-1	TGCAGCGTCAATTTCGGGGTCATCTCCTACAATGAGCAGTTCTTC	CSVNFGVISYNEQFF
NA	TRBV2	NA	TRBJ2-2	TGTGCCAGCAGTGTTTGGGCAGGGGACACCGGGGAGCTGTTTTTT	CASSVWAGDTGELFF
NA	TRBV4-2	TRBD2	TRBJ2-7	TGTGCCAGCAGCCAAGATGCGACTAGCACTCTCGAGCAGTACTTC	CASSQDATSTLEQYF
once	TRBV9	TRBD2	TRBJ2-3	TGTGCCAGCAGCAGAGATACTAGCGGGATAGTCCCAGATACGCAGTATTTT	CASSRDTSGIVPDTQYF
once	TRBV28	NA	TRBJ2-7	TGTGCCAGCAGTGCATCCAGGGACGAGCAGTACTTC	CASSASRDEQYF
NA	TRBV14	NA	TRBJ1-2	TGTGCCAGCAGCCAAGATCTCGGGAAGGCTAGAGGCTACACCTTC	CASSQDLGKARGYTF
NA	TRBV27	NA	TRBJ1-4	TGTGCCAGCAGTTTAACTCGGACTTCAAATGAAAAACTGTTTTTT	CASSLTRTSNEKLFF
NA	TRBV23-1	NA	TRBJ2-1	TGCGCCAGCAGTCTTAGTCTGACGGGGAAGAGGCCCTACAATGAGCAGTTCTTC	CASSLSLTGKRPYNEQFF
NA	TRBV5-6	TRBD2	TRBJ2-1	TGTGCCAGTTTAACCGGGACTAGCTTTCACAATGAGCAGTTCTTC	CASLTGTSFHNEQFF
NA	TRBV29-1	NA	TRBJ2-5	TGCAGCGCCGGCGAGGGAGAGACCCAGTACTTC	CSAGEGETQYF
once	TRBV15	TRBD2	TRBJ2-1	TGTGCCACCAGCAGAGATAGCGGGAATCGGGATGAGCAGTTCTTC	CATSRDSGNRDEQFF
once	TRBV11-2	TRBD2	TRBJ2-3	TGTGCCAGCAGCTTAGTATTGGCTAGCGGGGTGGCAGATACGCAGTATTTT	CASSLVLASGVADTQYF
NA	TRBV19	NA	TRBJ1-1	TGTGCCAGTAGTATAGCGGCCAGGGGGAACACTGAAGCTTTCTTT	CASSIAARGNTEAFF
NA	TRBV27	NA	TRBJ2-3	TGTGCCAGCAGTTTAAGCCGCCCAGATACGCAGTATTTT	CASSLSRPDTQYF
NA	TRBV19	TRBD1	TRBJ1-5	TGTGCCAGTAGTATGTCGACAGGGGGATATCAGCCCCAGCATTTT	CASSMSTGGYQPQHF
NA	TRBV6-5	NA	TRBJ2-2	TGTGCCAGCAATCGGGCCACTAGGTTCACCGGGGAGCTGTTTTTT	CASNRATRFTGELFF
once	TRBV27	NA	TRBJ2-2	TGTGCCAGCAGCGTATGGTCCAGCCTAGGCACCGGGGAGCTGTTTTTT	CASSVWSSLGTGELFF
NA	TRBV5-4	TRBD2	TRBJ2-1	TGTGCCAGCAGCCCTCGGGTTGGGACTAGCTACAATGAGCAGTTCTTC	CASSPRVGTSYNEQFF
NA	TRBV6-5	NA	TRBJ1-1	TGTGCCAGCAGTTACTCGGGGGGGACTGAAGCTTTCTTT	CASSYSGGTEAFF
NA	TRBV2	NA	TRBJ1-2	TGTGCCAGCAGTGGGGCAGGGCTCTATGGCTACACCTTC	CASSGAGLYGYTF
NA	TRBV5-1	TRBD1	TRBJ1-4	TGCGCCAGCAGCGTAGACAGGGGGCGCGATGAAAAACTGTTTTTT	CASSVDRGRDEKLFF
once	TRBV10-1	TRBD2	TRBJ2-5	TGCGCCAGCAGTGAGTCGGGACTAGCGGAAGCCCCAGAGACCCAGTACTTC	CASSESGLAEAPETQYF
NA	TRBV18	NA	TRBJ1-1	TGTGCCAGCTCATCCTCTTACACGGGGAACACTGAAGCTTTCTTT	CASSSSYTGNTEAFF
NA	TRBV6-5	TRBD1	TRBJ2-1	TGTGCCAGCAGTCCGGACAGGAGGTCCTACAATGAGCAGTTCTTC	CASSPDRRSYNEQFF
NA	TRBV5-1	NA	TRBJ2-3	TGCGCCAGCAGCATCGGACAGCTGAGCACAGATACGCAGTATTTT	CASSIGQLSTDTQYF
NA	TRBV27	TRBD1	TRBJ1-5	TGTGCCAGCAGTTCGGACAGGGGCGGCAATCAGCCCCAGCATTTT	CASSSDRGGNQPQHF
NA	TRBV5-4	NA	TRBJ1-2	TGTGCCAGCAGCTTAATGTCCCGTGGCTACACCTTC	CASSLMSRGYTF
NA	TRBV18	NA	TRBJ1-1	TGTGCCAGCTCACCCGCGTTAACGACAGGGAACACTGAAGCTTTCTTT	CASSPALTTGNTEAFF
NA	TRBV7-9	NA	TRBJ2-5	TGTGCCAGCAGTGGTAGAGGGCAGGGGGAGACCCAGTACTTC	CASSGRGQGETQYF